Below, 26 T cell receptor beta chains from the same sample are listed, as sequenced in a study of coeliac disease. Study-wide findings and caveats: Active celiac intraepithelial and lamina propria samples had lower TRB and TRG clonality than control samples.

Their recognized antigens are unknown. Sequencing used immunoSEQ multiplex PCR; TCRdb keeps in-frame clones, though not all of them. The sample yields 4,000 to 4,500 clones, approximately 73% seen once. Sequencing input: intraepithelial lymphocytes from the gut. These receptors originate from a woman between 18 and 29 years old with active celiac disease.

This chain uses TRBV12-2 with TRBJ2-3; the table's D call TRBD2 went unverified against the DNA. TRBV12-2 is shown as a pseudogene. The CDR3 has 15 amino acids. As DNA, the CDR3 is TGTGCAAGTCGGCTAGCGGGAGGGCCGGCAGATACGCAGTATTTT. Translating it yields CASRLAGGPADTQYF.

A single count supports this clone. V usage is TRBV19 and J usage is TRBJ1-5; 7 bases agree with TRBD1. Per the germline V gene, CDR1 is LNHDA and CDR2 is SQIVND (reference sequence). After removal of 4 bases from V and 0 bases from J, the junction contained 6 bases not matched to a gene. This CDR3 contains 16 residues. The CDR3 spells CASSTRQGFSNQPQHF. CDR3 in DNA: TGTGCCAGTAGTACTAGACAGGGTTTTAGCAATCAGCCCCAGCATTTT.

The chain joins TRBV7-2 to TRBJ1-6; D gene ambiguous. V lost 0 bases and J lost 10, with 13 bases in between. In germline, CDR1 is SGHTA, CDR2 FQGNSA. The CDR3 has 15 amino acids. Here the CDR3 reads CASSLAIGEGSPLHF. The CDR3 DNA follows: TGTGCCAGCAGCTTAGCCATCGGGGAGGGATCACCCCTCCACTTT. The full variable domain, rest sourced from reference TRBV7-2 and TRBJ1-6, is GAGVSQSPSNKVTEKGKDVELRCDPISGHTALYWYRQSLGQGLEFLIYFQGNSAPDKSGLPSDRFSAERTGGSVSTLTIQRTQQEDSAVYLCASSLAIGEGSPLHFGNGTRLTVT.

The rearrangement uses TRBV9 and TRBJ2-3; 8 nucleotides line up with TRBD2. V lost 4 bases to trimming and J lost 3 bases; unmatched junction nucleotides: 4. CDR3 length: 14 residues. Germline CDR1 is SGDLS and CDR2 is YYNGEE. Here the CDR3 reads CASSLSGSTDTQYF. The CDR3 DNA sequence: TGTGCCAGCAGCCTCAGCGGGAGTACAGATACGCAGTATTTT.

CDR3 region: CASIWLSGRTVNEQFF. The CDR3 DNA reads as TGTGCCAGCATTTGGCTAAGCGGGAGGACGGTCAATGAGCAGTTCTTC. V usage is TRBV2 and J usage is TRBJ2-1; 9 positions agree with TRBD2. This CDR3 contains 16 residues. Trimming removed 7 bases from V and 6 bases from J; junction bases left unmatched: 13. CDR1 SNHLY and CDR2 FYNNEI come from the germline V gene.

This clone has a single count. The chain combines TRBV5-4 with TRBJ1-1, with a tentative D call TRBD1 (6 bases). Trimming left V 4 bases short and J 3 bases short, with 13 bases between. This CDR3 contains 14 residues. Looked up from germline, CDR1 is SGHNT and CDR2 is YYREEE (reference sequence). As DNA, the CDR3 is TGTGCCAGCAGCAACGACAGGACCGACACTGAAGCTTTCTTT. This gives the protein CASSNDRTDTEAFF.

V and J are TRBV27 and TRBJ2-7, with 10 bases aligning to TRBD1. The CDR3 consists of 15 residues. Germline trimming cut 5 bases from V and 5 bases from J; bases unmatched to any gene: 9. The germline CDR1 and CDR2 sequences are MNHEY and SMNVEV (reference sequence). The CDR3 bases are TGTGCCAGCAGTCAGCCGGGACAGGGGTTCCACGAGCAGTACTTC. It specifies CASSQPGQGFHEQYF.

This chain links TRBV7-2 with TRBJ1-2, with 9 bases that match TRBD1. There are 13 residues in the CDR3. Germline-derived CDR1 and CDR2 are SGHTA and FQGNSA. With V trimmed by 5 bases and J by 8 bases, 6 bases remained unmatched. CDR3 sequence: CASSQIQGAGYTF. DNA for the CDR3: TGTGCCAGCAGCCAAATACAGGGGGCGGGCTACACCTTC.

V and J are TRBV11-2 and TRBJ1-2; TRBD1 might be the D (6 bases). V was pared by 1 base and J by 5 bases, with 8 bases between. The germline gives CDR1 SGHAT, CDR2 FQNNGV. The CDR3 consists of 13 residues. The CDR3 spells CASSLGGGYGYTF. In DNA form, the CDR3 reads TGTGCCAGCAGCTTAGGAGGGGGTTATGGCTACACCTTC.

J is TRBJ2-4 and V is TRBV5-1, with 9 bases fitting TRBD2. Trimming removed 4 bases from V and 1 base from J; junction bases left unmatched: 9. Germline V gene lookup returns CDR1 SGHRS and CDR2 YFSETQ. The CDR3 runs 17 residues. In DNA form, the CDR3 reads TGCGCCAGCAGCAGTAGGCCTAGCGGGGATGCCAAAAACATTCAGTACTTC. Protein product: CASSSRPSGDAKNIQYF.

The chain links TRBV7-6 to TRBJ2-5, with TRBD2 matching over 8 bases. Germline V CDR1 and CDR2: SGHVS, FNYEAQ. V shed 7 bases, J shed 1 base, and the junction held 2 bases outside the gene matches. The CDR3 sequence is 13 residues long. The CDR3 protein is CASTTSAQETQYF. DNA for the CDR3: TGTGCCAGCACGACTAGCGCCCAAGAGACCCAGTACTTC. Full variable domain (rest looked up from reference TRBV7-6 and TRBJ2-5): GAGVSQSPRYKVTKRGQDVALRCDPISGHVSLYWYRQALGQGPEFLTYFNYEAQQDKSGLPNDRFSAERPEGSISTLTIQRTEQRDSAMYRCASTTSAQETQYFGPGTRLLVL.

Only a few counts were recorded for this clone. The V and J genes are TRBV11-2 and TRBJ2-2, with TRBD1 identical over 7 bases. The V segment lost 5 bases and the J segment 6 bases; nucleotides outside the gene matches: 3. Per germline, CDR1 SGHAT and CDR2 FQNNGV. This CDR3 is 13 amino acids long. The CDR3 spells CASSNTGAGELFF. The CDR3, as DNA: TGTGCCAGCAGCAACACAGGGGCCGGGGAGCTGTTTTTT.

This clone was picked up one time. The chain joins TRBV6-1 to TRBJ2-3; TRBD2 agrees at 11 bases. This CDR3 has 15 amino acids. The V and J ends lost 2 bases and 4 bases, in that order; junction bases with no gene match: 2. Germline V CDR1 and CDR2: MNHNS, SASEGT. Here the CDR3 reads CASSELAGGPDTQYF. In nucleotides, the CDR3 is TGTGCCAGCAGTGAATTAGCGGGAGGGCCAGATACGCAGTATTTT.

The rearrangement joins TRBV11-3 to TRBJ2-3, with D possibly matching TRBD1 (6 bases). The V end lost 5 bases, the J end lost 2 bases, and 11 bases lay between the germline ends. Germline V gene data show CDR1 as SGHNT and CDR2 as YENEEA. The CDR3 is 14 residues long. CDR3 nucleotide sequence: TGTGCCAGCAGCCAAGGACAGAACACAGATACGCAGTATTTT. The encoded protein is CASSQGQNTDTQYF.

The chain links TRBV6-1 to TRBJ2-5; 14 bases align to TRBD2. Germline V CDR1 and CDR2: MNHNS, SASEGT. The ends lost 4 bases at V and 5 bases at J; junction bases unmatched: 6. CDR3 length: 16 amino acids. CDR3 residues: CASSARLAGGKETQYF. In DNA, the CDR3 is TGTGCCAGCAGTGCCCGACTAGCGGGAGGGAAGGAGACCCAGTACTTC.

The table lists this clone with a count of one. V and J are TRBV14 and TRBJ2-1, with 10 bases lining up with TRBD2. With V trimmed by 4 bases and J by 7 bases, 10 bases remained unmatched. Germline values: CDR1 SGHDN, CDR2 FVKESK. This CDR3 comprises 16 residues. CDR3 sequence: CASSRLQAGGHNEQFF. The CDR3 nucleotides read TGTGCCAGCAGCCGTCTCCAAGCGGGAGGGCATAATGAGCAGTTCTTC.

This chain uses TRBV5-1 with TRBJ2-2; 12 bases are shared with TRBD2. Germline CDR1 and CDR2: SGHRS and YFSETQ. The CDR3 runs to 15 residues. The V gene end was trimmed by 4 bases and the J gene end by 6 bases; junction bases not matched to a gene: 4. CDR3 sequence: CASSPGTSGPGELFF. CDR3 sequence (DNA): TGCGCCAGCAGCCCGGGGACTAGCGGGCCCGGGGAGCTGTTTTTT.

J is TRBJ2-1 and V is TRBV20-1, with TRBD2 matching 10 bases. The ends lost 1 base at V and 15 bases at J; junction bases unmatched: 3. The CDR3 extends over 11 amino acids. Looked up from germline, CDR1 is DFQATT and CDR2 is SNEGSKA (reference sequence). The CDR3 protein is CSARGLAGTFF. The CDR3 DNA follows: TGCAGTGCTAGAGGACTAGCGGGCACGTTCTTC.

CDR3 amino acids: CAWSVGTGGNEQYF. CDR3 sequence (DNA): TGTGCCTGGAGTGTAGGGACAGGGGGGAACGAGCAGTACTTC. The rearrangement joins TRBV30 to TRBJ2-7, with 11 positions matching TRBD1. Germline-derived CDR1 and CDR2 are GTSNPN and SVGIG (reference sequence). The ends lost 0 bases at V and 5 bases at J; junction bases unmatched: 3. There are 14 residues in the CDR3.

This chain uses TRBV14 with TRBJ1-2; 10 bases are a match to TRBD1. The junction had 3 bases not matched to a gene; V was cut back by 3 bases and J by 2 bases. The CDR3 contains 15 residues. CDR1 is SGHDN and CDR2 is FVKESK in the germline V gene. CDR3 sequence (DNA): TGTGCCAGCAGCCACTTGGACAGGGGGAACTATGGCTACACCTTC. This sequence encodes CASSHLDRGNYGYTF. Full variable domain (remainder filled in from reference TRBV14 and TRBJ1-2): EAGVTQFPSHSVIEKGQTVTLRCDPISGHDNLYWYRRVMGKEIKFLLHFVKESKQDESGMPNNRFLAERTGGTYSTLKVQPAELEDSGVYFCASSHLDRGNYGYTFGSGTRLTVV.

The rearrangement joins TRBV6-4 to TRBJ2-3; no clear D gene. This CDR3 is built from 13 residues. Germline-derived CDR1 and CDR2 are MRHNA and SNTAGT. V lost 3 bases, J lost 3 bases, and 7 bases lay in between. The chain's CDR3 is CASSDTETDTQYF. The DNA for the CDR3 is TGTGCCAGCAGTGATACGGAGACAGATACGCAGTATTTT.

This clone was picked up one time. This chain links TRBV5-4 with TRBJ2-3; maybe TRBD2 (6 bases). Germline assignment: CDR1 SGHNT and CDR2 YYREEE (reference sequence). The CDR3 has 15 residues. The germline V and J ends were trimmed by 5 bases and 2 bases, with 15 bases remaining between them. The CDR3 is CASRPPGVITDTQYF. The CDR3 coding sequence is TGTGCCAGCAGGCCGCCGGGGGTAATCACAGATACGCAGTATTTT.

The J gene is TRBJ2-5, the V gene TRBV6-1, with 8 positions matching TRBD2. The CDR3 consists of 14 residues. The V gene's germline CDR1 is MNHNS and CDR2 SASEGT. Trimming cost V 7 bases and J 2 bases; bases outside gene matches: 6. The CDR3 reads CASTGGRLQETQYF. For the CDR3, the DNA is TGTGCCAGCACAGGCGGGAGGCTACAAGAGACCCAGTACTTC.

In this sample, this clone is medium-sized. The chain joins TRBV5-1 to TRBJ1-1, with 11 bases fitting TRBD1. The CDR3 covers 16 residues. Looked up from germline, CDR1 is SGHRS and CDR2 is YFSETQ. J gave up 3 bases and V 4 bases, and 8 bases lay outside the gene matches. CDR3 amino acids: CASSAGQGAIDTEAFF. DNA for the CDR3: TGCGCCAGCAGCGCAGGACAGGGGGCTATAGACACTGAAGCTTTCTTT.

This clone was detected once. J is TRBJ2-7 and V is TRBV2; 11 bases line up with TRBD2. Per germline, CDR1 SNHLY and CDR2 FYNNEI. This CDR3 has 14 residues. V lost 4 bases to trimming and J lost 6 bases; unmatched junction nucleotides: 5. CDR3 nucleotide sequence: TGTGCCAGCAGTGGAACTAGCGGGAGAAGCGAGCAGTACTTC. This translates into CASSGTSGRSEQYF.

This clone was detected once. The chain is built from TRBV9 and TRBJ2-2; TRBD2 aligns across 9 bases. Germline loops: CDR1 SGDLS, CDR2 YYNGEE. J gave up 4 bases and V 2 bases, and 3 bases lay outside the gene matches. The CDR3 length is 15 residues. The CDR3 spells CASSVKTSGTGELFF. CDR3 coding DNA: TGTGCCAGCAGCGTGAAGACTAGCGGCACCGGGGAGCTGTTTTTT.